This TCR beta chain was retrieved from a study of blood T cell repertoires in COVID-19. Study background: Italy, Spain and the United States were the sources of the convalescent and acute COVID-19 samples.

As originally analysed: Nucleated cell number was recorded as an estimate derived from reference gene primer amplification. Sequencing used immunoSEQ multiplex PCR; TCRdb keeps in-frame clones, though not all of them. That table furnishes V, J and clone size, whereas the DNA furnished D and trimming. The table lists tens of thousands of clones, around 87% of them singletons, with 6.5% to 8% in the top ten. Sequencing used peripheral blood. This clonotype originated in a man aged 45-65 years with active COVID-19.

Written as DNA, the CDR3 is TGTGCCAGCAGCCGGGGACAGGGGTCCCACGAGCAGTACTTC. The encoded protein is CASSRGQGSHEQYF. The gene calls are TRBV11-2 and TRBJ2-7; 10 nucleotides agree with TRBD1. Germline V gives CDR1 SGHAT, CDR2 FQNNGV. The CDR3 sequence is 14 residues long. Unmatched junction bases numbered 6, after V lost 5 bases and J lost 5 bases.